A single TCR beta chain is shown here with its context. As to time point: after trial treatment. Treatment of the sample: LDRT plus nivolumab, ipilimumab, low-dose cyclophosphamide and aspirin (RACIN trial). The V end lost 0 bases, the J end lost 7 bases, and 10 bases lay between the germline ends. The CDR3 extends over 14 amino acids. Germline lookup yields CDR1 SGHTA and CDR2 FQGNSA. The data originate from a study of low-dose radiotherapy and immunotherapy resistance in tumors. Study information: Treatment of Cohort 2 consisted of 1 Gy per fraction every two weeks, amounting to 13 Gy over 26 weeks. The drug cyclophosphamide was given into a vein at 200 mg/m2 every two weeks, one day before radiation and immunotherapy.

TRAV- and TRBV-specific primers, spanning alpha and beta chains, primed first-strand cDNA. Amplification, which lasted 20 to 25 PCR cycles, used a constant-region primer and V-primer adapter to amplify TCRs. Each CDR3 protein is one row after TCRdb ran MiXCR on the reads. The data contain under 70,000 distinct CDR3 sequences, about 25% of them singletons. The chain carries TRBV7-2 and TRBJ2-1, with a weak D call TRBD2 (5 bases). The TCR was taken from a male donor with prostate cancer. The sample in question was PBMCs, obtained after low-dose radiotherapy plus immunotherapy. The CDR3 DNA follows: TGTGCCAGCAGCTTAGCTCCTAGCAGTAATGAGCAGTTCTTC. Translation: CASSLAPSSNEQFF.